The clone carrying this TCR beta chain showed up just a few times. Its antigen is currently unknown. This entry comes from a study of T cells in Graves' hyperthyroidism and ophthalmopathy. General study points: Also found in blood were most expanded thyroid clonotypes above 0.001. Stable hyperthyroidism and ophthalmopathy were separated using 13 V-J signatures.

The CDR3 sequence is 17 residues long. The V gene end was trimmed by 4 bases and the J gene end by 9 bases; junction bases not matched to a gene: 18. Germline CDR1 is SGHRS and CDR2 is YFSETQ. It was RNA transcripts that yielded the amplified TCR beta CDR3 regions. During a first-round RT-PCR of the TCR CDR3, the HTBI primer set was used. TCRdb processed the multiplex PCR reads anew with MiXCR; each CDR3 protein has one entry. In the table there are approximately 690,000 distinct CDR3 sequences, roughly 15% of which are singletons. From 10 ml of fresh peripheral blood, PBMCs were isolated. The clonotype was recovered from a woman aged 45-65 years with Graves' ophthalmopathy. The sample comprised blood. V and J are TRBV5-1 and TRBJ2-3; 9 bases match TRBD2. CDR3 residues: CASSTNRALAGKGTQYF. DNA of the CDR3: TGCGCCAGCAGCACAAACAGGGCCCTAGCGGGAAAGGGGACGCAGTATTTT.